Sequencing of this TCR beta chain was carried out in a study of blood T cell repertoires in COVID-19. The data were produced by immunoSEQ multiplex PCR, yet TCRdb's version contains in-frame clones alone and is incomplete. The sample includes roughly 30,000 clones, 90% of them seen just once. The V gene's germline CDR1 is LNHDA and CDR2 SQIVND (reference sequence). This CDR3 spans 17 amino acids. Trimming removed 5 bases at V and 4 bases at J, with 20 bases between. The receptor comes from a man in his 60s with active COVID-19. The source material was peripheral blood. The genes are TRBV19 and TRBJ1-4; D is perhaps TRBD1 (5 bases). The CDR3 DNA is TGTGCCAGTAGTCAGGGAGGGGCGCCAGGGTTTAATGAAAAACTGTTTTTT. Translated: CASSQGGAPGFNEKLFF.